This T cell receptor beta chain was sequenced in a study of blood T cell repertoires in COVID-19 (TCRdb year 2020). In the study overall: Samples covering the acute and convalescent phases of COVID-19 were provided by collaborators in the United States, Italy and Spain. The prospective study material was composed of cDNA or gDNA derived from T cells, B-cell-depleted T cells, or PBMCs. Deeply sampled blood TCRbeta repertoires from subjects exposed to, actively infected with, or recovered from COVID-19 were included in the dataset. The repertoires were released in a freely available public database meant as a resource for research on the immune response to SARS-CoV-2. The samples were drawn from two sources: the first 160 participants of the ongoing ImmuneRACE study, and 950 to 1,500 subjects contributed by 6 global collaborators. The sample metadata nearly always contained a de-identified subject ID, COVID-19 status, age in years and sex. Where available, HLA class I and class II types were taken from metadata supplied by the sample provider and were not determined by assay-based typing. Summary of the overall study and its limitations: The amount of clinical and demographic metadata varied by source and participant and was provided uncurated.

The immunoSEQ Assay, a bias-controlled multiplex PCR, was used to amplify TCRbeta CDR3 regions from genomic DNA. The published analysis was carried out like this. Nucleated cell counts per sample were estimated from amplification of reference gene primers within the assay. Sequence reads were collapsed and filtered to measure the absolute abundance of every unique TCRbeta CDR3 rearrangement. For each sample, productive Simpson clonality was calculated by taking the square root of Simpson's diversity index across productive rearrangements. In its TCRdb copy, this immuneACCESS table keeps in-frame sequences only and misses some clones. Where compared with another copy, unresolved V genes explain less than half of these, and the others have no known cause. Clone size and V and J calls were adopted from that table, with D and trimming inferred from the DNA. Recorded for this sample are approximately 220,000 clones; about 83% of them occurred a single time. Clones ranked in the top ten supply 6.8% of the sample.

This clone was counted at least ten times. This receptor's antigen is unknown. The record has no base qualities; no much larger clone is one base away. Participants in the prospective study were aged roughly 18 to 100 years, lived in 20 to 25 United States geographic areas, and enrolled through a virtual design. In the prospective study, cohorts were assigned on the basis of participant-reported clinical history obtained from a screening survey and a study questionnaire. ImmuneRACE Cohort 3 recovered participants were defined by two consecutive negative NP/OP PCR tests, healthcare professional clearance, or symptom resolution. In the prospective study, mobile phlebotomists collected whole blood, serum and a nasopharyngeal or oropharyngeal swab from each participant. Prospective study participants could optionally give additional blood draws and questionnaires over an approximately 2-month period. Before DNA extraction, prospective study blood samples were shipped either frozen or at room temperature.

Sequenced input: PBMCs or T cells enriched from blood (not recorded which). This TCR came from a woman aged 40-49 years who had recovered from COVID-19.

At the DNA level, the sequence is TGTGCCACCAGCAGAGATACCAGACAGGGGGTTAATCAGCCCCAGCATTTT. The encoded protein is CATSRDTRQGVNQPQHF. This chain joins TRBV15 to TRBJ1-5; 9 junctional bases match TRBD1. For this chain, trimming is 0 bases at the V end and 4 bases at the J end, and the number of junction bases without a gene match is 7. From cysteine to phenylalanine, the CDR3 is 17 amino acids long. The only DNA kept is the CDR3, 51 bases in frame from the first base. From the germline V gene (reference sequence), CDR1 is LNHNV and CDR2 is YYDKDF.